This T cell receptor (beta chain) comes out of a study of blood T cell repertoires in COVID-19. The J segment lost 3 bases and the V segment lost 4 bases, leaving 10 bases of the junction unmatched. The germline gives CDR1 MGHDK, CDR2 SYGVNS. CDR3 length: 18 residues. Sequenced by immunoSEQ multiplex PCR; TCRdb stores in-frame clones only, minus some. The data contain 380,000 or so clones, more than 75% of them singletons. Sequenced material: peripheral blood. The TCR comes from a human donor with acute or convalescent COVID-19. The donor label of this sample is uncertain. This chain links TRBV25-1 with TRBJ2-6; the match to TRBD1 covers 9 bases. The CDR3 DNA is TGTGCCAGCAGTGGGACGGACAGGGGCCTAAGTGGGGCCAACGTCCTGACTTTC. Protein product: CASSGTDRGLSGANVLTF.